The subject of this entry is one T cell receptor beta chain. This sample stems from a study of blood T cell repertoires in COVID-19. The wider study: The United States, Italy and Spain provided the acute and convalescent COVID-19 samples. PBMCs, B-cell-depleted T cells, or T cells provided the cDNA or gDNA that made up the material.

Authors' data handling: Estimates of nucleated cell counts were drawn from the amplification of reference gene primers. Using immunoSEQ multiplex PCR, the repertoire was profiled, and TCRdb retains in-frame clones only, with some absent. The V and J calls and clone size are taken from that table; D and trimming were inferred from the DNA. The sample lists roughly 160,000 clones, approximately 79% occurring once. V lost 0 bases and J lost 0; bases outside the gene matches: 10. The CDR3 runs to 19 residues. Germline V CDR1 and CDR2: KGHDR, SFDVKD. The chain combines TRBV24-1 with TRBJ2-3; 8 bases are shared with TRBD2. Sequencing input: peripheral blood. The receptor was derived from a woman older than 75 with acute or convalescent COVID-19. CDR3 amino acids: CATSDLPHNSGISTDTQYF. The CDR3 nucleotides read TGTGCCACCAGTGATTTGCCCCATAATAGCGGGATTAGCACAGATACGCAGTATTTT.